This TCR beta chain stems from a study of blood T cell repertoires in COVID-19. The overall study: COVID-19 samples collected from the United States, Italy and Spain covered acute and convalescent phases.

Clones were sequenced by immunoSEQ multiplex PCR, and TCRdb holds only the in-frame ones, with some missing. The table lists fewer than 250,000 clones, 86% of them singletons, with roughly 6.2% in the top ten. The junction had 1 base not matched to a gene; V was cut back by 0 bases and J by 2 bases. The CDR3 is 14 amino acids. CDR1 and CDR2 from the germline V gene are SGDLS and YYNGEE. Enrolment of Seattle patients took place during active infection, and they were followed longitudinally. The rearrangement uses TRBV9 and TRBJ1-2; 7 bases agree with TRBD1. The TCR sequence derives from a woman aged 80 or older with COVID-19, enrolled during active disease. Source material: peripheral blood. The CDR3 sequence is CASSVAGQNYGYTF. CDR3 sequence (DNA): TGTGCCAGCAGCGTAGCGGGACAGAACTATGGCTACACCTTC.